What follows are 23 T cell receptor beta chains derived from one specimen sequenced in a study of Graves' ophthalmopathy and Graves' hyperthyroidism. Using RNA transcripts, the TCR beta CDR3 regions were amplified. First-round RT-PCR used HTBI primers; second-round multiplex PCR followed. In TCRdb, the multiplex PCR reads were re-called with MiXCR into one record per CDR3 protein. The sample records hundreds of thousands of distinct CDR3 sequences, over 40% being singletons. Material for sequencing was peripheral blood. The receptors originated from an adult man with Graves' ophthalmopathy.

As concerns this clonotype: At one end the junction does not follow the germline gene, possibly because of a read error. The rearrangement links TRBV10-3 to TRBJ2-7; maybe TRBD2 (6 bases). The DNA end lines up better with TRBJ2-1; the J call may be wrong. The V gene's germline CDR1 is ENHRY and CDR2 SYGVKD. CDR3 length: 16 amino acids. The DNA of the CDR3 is TGTGCCAGCAGTTACTCGGCGGGATTCTCCTACAATGAGCAGTTCTTC. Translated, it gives CASSYSAGFSYNEQFF.

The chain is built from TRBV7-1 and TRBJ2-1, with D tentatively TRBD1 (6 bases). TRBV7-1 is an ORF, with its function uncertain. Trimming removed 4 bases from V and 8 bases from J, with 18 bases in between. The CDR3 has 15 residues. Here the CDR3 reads CASSWTDLPTDEQFF. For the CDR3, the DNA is TGTGCCAGCAGCTGGACAGACCTTCCTACGGATGAGCAGTTCTTC.

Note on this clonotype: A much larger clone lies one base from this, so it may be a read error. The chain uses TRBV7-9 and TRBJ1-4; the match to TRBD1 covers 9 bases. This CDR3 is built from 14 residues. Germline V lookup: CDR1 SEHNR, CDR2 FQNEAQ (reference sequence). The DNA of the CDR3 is TGTGTCAGCAGGGCCGGGACAGGGAATGAAAAACTGTTTTTT. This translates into CVSRAGTGNEKLFF. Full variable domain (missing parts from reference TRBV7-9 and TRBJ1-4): DTGVSQNPRHKITKRGQNVTFRCDPISEHNRLYWYRQTLGQGPEFLTYFQNEAQLEKSRLLSDRFSAERPKGSFSTLEIQRTEQGDSAMYLCVSRAGTGNEKLFFGSGTQLSVL.

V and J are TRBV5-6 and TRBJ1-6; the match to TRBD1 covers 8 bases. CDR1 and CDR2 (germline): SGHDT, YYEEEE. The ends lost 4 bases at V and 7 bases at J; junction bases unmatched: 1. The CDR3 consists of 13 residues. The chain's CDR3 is CASSRQGNSPLHF. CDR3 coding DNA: TGTGCCAGCAGCAGACAGGGGAATTCACCCCTCCACTTT.

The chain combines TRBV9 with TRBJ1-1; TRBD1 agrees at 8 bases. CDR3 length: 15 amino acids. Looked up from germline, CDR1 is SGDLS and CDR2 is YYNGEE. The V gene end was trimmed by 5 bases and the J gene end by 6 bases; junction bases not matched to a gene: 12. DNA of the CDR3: TGTGCCAGCAGTTACTCGGGGCAGGGGGCCCCTGAAGCTTTCTTT. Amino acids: CASSYSGQGAPEAFF.

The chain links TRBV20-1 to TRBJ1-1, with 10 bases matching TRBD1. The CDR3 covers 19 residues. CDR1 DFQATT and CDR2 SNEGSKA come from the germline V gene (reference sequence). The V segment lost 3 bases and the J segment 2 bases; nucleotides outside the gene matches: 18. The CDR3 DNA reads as TGCAGTGCTAGCGATGGGACAGGGGAAGTAACTTTACCCAACACTGAAGCTTTCTTT. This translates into CSASDGTGEVTLPNTEAFF.

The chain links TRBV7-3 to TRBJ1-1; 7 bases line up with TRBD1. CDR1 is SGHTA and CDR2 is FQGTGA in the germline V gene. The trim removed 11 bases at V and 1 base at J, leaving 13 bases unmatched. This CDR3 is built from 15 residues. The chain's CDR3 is CACSTSGTENTEAFF. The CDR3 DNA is TGTGCCTGTAGTACGTCCGGGACAGAGAACACTGAAGCTTTCTTT.

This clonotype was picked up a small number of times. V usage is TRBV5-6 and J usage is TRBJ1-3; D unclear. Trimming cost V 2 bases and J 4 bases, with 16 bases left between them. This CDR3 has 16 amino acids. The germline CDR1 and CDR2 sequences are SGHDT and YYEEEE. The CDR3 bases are TGTGCCAGCAGCTTCCCCTATGATGGGAGAGGAAACACCATATATTTT. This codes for CASSFPYDGRGNTIYF.

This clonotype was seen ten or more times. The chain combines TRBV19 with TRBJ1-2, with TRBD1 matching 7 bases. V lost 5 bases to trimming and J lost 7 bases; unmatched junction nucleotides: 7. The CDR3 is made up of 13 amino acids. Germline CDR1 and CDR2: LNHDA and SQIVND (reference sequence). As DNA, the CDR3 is TGTGCCAGTAGTGTGACAGGGACCCGTGGCTACACCTTC. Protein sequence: CASSVTGTRGYTF.

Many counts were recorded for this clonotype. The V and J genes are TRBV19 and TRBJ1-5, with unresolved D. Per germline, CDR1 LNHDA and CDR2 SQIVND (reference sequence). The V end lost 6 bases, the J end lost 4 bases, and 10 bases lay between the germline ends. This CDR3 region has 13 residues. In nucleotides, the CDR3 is TGTGCCAGTAGGGATCAACGAAATCAGCCCCAGCATTTT. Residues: CASRDQRNQPQHF.

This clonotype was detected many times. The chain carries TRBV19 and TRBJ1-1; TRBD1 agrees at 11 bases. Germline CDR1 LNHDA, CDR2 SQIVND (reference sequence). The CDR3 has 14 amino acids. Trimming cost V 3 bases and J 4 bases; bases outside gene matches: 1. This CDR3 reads CASSIGTGGTEAFF. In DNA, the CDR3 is TGTGCCAGTAGTATTGGGACAGGGGGCACTGAAGCTTTCTTT.

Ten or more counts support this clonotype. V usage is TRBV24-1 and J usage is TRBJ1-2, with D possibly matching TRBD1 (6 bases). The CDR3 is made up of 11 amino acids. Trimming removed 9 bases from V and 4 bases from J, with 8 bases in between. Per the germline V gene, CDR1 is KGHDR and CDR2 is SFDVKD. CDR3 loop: CATGDIYGYTF. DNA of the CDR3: TGTGCCACCGGGGACATCTATGGCTACACCTTC.

The CDR3 spells CASSQRAGGLNIQYF. The CDR3 nucleotides are TGTGCCAGCAGCCAGAGAGCGGGAGGGTTGAACATTCAGTACTTC. The chain uses TRBV4-2 and TRBJ2-4; TRBD2 matches 10 bases. Germline-derived CDR1 and CDR2 are LGHNA and YNFKEQ. The CDR3 consists of 15 residues. J was trimmed by 7 bases and V by 3 bases; bases with no gene match: 6.

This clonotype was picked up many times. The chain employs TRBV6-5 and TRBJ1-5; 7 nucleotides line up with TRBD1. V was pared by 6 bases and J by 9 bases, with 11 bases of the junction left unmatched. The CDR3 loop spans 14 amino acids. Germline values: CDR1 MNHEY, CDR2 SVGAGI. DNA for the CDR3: TGTGCCAGCAGCCTTGACAGGGAAGGGTGGCCCCAGCATTTT. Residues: CASSLDREGWPQHF.

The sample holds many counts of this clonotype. Written as DNA, the CDR3 is TGTGCCATCAGACAGCAAGACAGGGTAAATCAGCCCCAGCATTTT. Residues: CAIRQQDRVNQPQHF. The chain uses TRBV10-3 and TRBJ1-5; TRBD1 matches 7 bases. V gave up 6 bases and J gave up 4 bases; unmatched junction bases: 9. Germline V gene sequence: CDR1 ENHRY, CDR2 SYGVKD. This CDR3 contains 15 residues.

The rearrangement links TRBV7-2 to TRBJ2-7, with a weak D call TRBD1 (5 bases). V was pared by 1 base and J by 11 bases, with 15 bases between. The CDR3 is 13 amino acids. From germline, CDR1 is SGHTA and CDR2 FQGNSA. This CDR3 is CASSLVAGNREYF. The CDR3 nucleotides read TGTGCCAGCAGCTTAGTAGCAGGGAACAGAGAGTACTTC.

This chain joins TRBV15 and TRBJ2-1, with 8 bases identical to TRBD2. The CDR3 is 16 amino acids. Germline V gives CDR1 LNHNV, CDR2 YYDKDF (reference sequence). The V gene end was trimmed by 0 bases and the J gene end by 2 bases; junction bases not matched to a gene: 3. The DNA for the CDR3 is TGTGCCACCAGCAGAGATCTTAGCGGGACCTACAATGAGCAGTTCTTC. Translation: CATSRDLSGTYNEQFF.

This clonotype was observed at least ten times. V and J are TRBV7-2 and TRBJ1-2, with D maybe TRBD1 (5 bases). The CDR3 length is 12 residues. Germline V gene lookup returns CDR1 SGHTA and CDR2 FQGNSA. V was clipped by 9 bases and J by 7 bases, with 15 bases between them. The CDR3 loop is CARRDGSVGYTF. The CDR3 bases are TGTGCCAGGAGGGACGGGAGTGTTGGCTACACCTTC. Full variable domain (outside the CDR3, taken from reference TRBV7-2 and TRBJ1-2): GAGVSQSPSNKVTEKGKDVELRCDPISGHTALYWYRQSLGQGLEFLIYFQGNSAPDKSGLPSDRFSAERTGGSVSTLTIQRTQQEDSAVYLCARRDGSVGYTFGSGTRLTVV.

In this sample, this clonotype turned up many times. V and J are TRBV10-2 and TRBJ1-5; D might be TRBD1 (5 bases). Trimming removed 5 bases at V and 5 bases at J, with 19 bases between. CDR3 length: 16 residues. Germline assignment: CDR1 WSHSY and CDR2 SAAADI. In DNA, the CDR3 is TGCGCCAGCAGTCCCGATTACATGGGGGTAGATCAGCCCCAGCATTTT. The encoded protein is CASSPDYMGVDQPQHF.

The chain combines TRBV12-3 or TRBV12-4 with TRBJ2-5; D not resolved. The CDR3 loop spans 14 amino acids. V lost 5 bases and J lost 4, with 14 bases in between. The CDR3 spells CASSNTTRRETQYF. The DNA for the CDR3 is TGTGCCAGCAGTAACACTACAAGAAGAGAGACCCAGTACTTC.

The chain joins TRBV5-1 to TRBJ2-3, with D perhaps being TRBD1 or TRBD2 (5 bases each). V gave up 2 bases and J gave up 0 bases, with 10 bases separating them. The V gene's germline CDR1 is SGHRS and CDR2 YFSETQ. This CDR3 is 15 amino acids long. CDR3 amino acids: CASSFGTTSTDTQYF. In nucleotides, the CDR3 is TGCGCCAGCAGCTTCGGGACGACTAGCACAGATACGCAGTATTTT.

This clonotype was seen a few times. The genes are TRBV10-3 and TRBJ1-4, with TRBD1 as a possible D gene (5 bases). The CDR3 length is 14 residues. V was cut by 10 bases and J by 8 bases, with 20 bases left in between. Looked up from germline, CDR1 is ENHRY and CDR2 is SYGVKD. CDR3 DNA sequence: TGTGCCAGCATCCGTGGGGGAACCTCCGAAAAACTGTTTTTT. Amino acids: CASIRGGTSEKLFF.

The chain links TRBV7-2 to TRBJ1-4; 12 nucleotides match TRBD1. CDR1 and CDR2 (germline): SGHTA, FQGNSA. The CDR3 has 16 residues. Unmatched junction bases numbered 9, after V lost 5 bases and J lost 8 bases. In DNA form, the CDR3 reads TGTGCCAGCAGCCTAGGGGGACAGGGGGCTTGGGAAAAACTGTTTTTT. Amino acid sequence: CASSLGGQGAWEKLFF.